This T cell receptor beta chain was sequenced during a study of blood T cell repertoires in COVID-19. Study in general: Researchers got acute and convalescent COVID-19 samples from the United States, Italy and Spain. From T cells, B-cell-depleted T cells, or PBMCs came the material, which was cDNA or gDNA.

This clone was detected only once. Authors' processing steps: Reference gene primer amplification gave nucleated cell count estimates. Sequencing was performed with immunoSEQ multiplex PCR; in TCRdb, only in-frame clones are kept and a portion is missing. D and trimming were read from the DNA, whereas the V and J calls and clone size are those reported in that table. The table records some 150,000 clones, 65% to 85% of them present only once. CDR1 SEHNR and CDR2 FQNEAQ come from the germline V gene (reference sequence). The ends lost 5 bases at V and 5 bases at J; junction bases unmatched: 8. This CDR3 has 14 residues.

The sample taken for sequencing was peripheral blood. V and J are TRBV7-9 and TRBJ2-5; 7 bases are shared with TRBD1. The clonotype originates from a human donor in a cohort sampled during active COVID-19. The CDR3 DNA reads as TGTGCCAGCAGCACCAGGACAGGTCGGGAGACCCAGTACTTC. Amino acids: CASSTRTGRETQYF.